The clone carrying this T cell receptor beta chain occurred a few times. The target antigen is unknown. The data were obtained in a study of T-cell memory formation after mild COVID-19. Whole-study context: In these data, TCR clusters were largely donor specific.

Trimming cost V 1 base and J 5 bases, with 7 bases left between them. The germline V gene encodes CDR1 SGHRS and CDR2 YFSETQ. This CDR3 has 12 residues. Findings and limits, study-wide: Pre-infection memory carried some responding clones, suggesting that cross-reactive memory joined. CD4+ clones that contracted lay mainly in CM and EM; CD8+ ones lay in EMRA. Day 15 to 85 contracting clones showed balanced CD4/CD8; later expanders leaned CD4+.

TCRdb re-called the 5' RACE reads with MiXCR, one entry per CDR3 protein. Of 280,000 or so distinct CDR3 sequences in the sample, roughly 8.2% were seen once. The specimen was PBMCs or a T cell subset sorted from them (not recorded which). V is TRBV5-1 and J is TRBJ2-7; D ambiguous. The clonotype originates from a man younger than 35 who had mild COVID-19 (a few samples of this study predate the infection). Cell type and time point are not known. The CDR3 reads CASSLTRNEQYF. The CDR3, as DNA: TGCGCCAGCAGCTTGACCAGGAACGAGCAGTACTTC.